A single sample gave rise to the 13 T cell receptor beta chains below, sequenced in a study of shared clonotypes between healthy human individuals. Cells designated naive CD8 were CD45RO-negative and were positively selected for CCR7, with terminally differentiated effector memory CD45RA+ cells excluded. Clones were sequenced by immunoSEQ multiplex PCR, and TCRdb holds only the in-frame ones, with some missing. The repertoire includes around 700,000 clones, about 92% of them detected once, and approximately 22% sits in the top ten. Sequenced input: naive CD8+ T cells sorted from blood. The receptors stem from a young man in good health.

V and J are TRBV4-3 and TRBJ2-2; D gene uncertain. Per the germline V gene, CDR1 is LGHNA and CDR2 is YSLEER. Trimming cost V 3 bases and J 6 bases, with 8 bases left between them. The CDR3 has 13 residues. CDR3 sequence reads: CASSHGPAGELFF. The CDR3, as DNA: TGCGCCAGCAGCCACGGCCCTGCCGGGGAGCTGTTTTTT.

This clone appeared a few times. V gene TRBV7-9 combines with J gene TRBJ1-1; possible D gene TRBD1, 5 bases. Between the trimmed V and J ends, which lost 7 bases and 1 base, there was a span of 7 bases. Germline V gene data show CDR1 as SEHNR and CDR2 as FQNEAQ (reference sequence). CDR3 size: 12 residues. In nucleotides, the CDR3 is TGTGCCAGCAAAGGGGAGAACACTGAAGCTTTCTTT. Translation gives CASKGENTEAFF.

The chain uses TRBV11-2 and TRBJ2-2; D possibly corresponds to TRBD2 (6 bases). Trimming stripped 5 bases from V and 5 bases from J, with 15 bases between. The CDR3 loop spans 15 amino acids. CDR1 is SGHAT, CDR2 FQNNGV, per germline. CDR3 sequence: CASSPVRGYTGELFF. The CDR3 region has the DNA TGTGCCAGCAGCCCTGTACGGGGGTATACCGGGGAGCTGTTTTTT.

The chain carries TRBV9 and TRBJ1-1; 9 nucleotides line up with TRBD1. CDR3 length equals 14 residues. CDR1 and CDR2 from the germline V gene are SGDLS and YYNGEE. The trim removed 3 bases at V and 5 bases at J, leaving 5 bases unmatched. CDR3 sequence: CASSANRGLTEAFF. CDR3 in DNA: TGTGCCAGCAGCGCTAACAGGGGGCTGACTGAAGCTTTCTTT.

The chain uses TRBV5-1 and TRBJ1-1; D is undetermined. Germline V gene data show CDR1 as SGHRS and CDR2 as YFSETQ. V lost 3 bases and J lost 3, with 12 bases in between. The CDR3 has 14 amino acids. The CDR3 reads CASSSPGPYTEAFF. CDR3 nucleotides: TGCGCCAGCAGCTCCCCGGGCCCATACACTGAAGCTTTCTTT. The full variable domain, rest sourced from reference TRBV5-1 and TRBJ1-1, is KAGVTQTPRYLIKTRGQQVTLSCSPISGHRSVSWYQQTPGQGLQFLFEYFSETQRNKGNFPGRFSGRQFSNSRSEMNVSTLELGDSALYLCASSSPGPYTEAFFGQGTRLTVV.

V gene TRBV27 combines with J gene TRBJ1-2, with TRBD1 identical over 10 bases. Germline V gene sequence: CDR1 MNHEY, CDR2 SMNVEV (reference sequence). The junction had 7 bases not matched to a gene; V was cut back by 6 bases and J by 0 bases. The length of the CDR3 is 16 residues. This CDR3 is CASRKTGGGSNYGYTF. DNA of the CDR3: TGTGCCAGCAGGAAGACAGGGGGCGGATCTAACTATGGCTACACCTTC.

The J gene is TRBJ2-2, the V gene TRBV9, with TRBD2 matching over 10 bases. V dropped 4 bases and J dropped 5; count of bases not matched to a gene: 14. The CDR3 totals 18 residues. In germline, CDR1 is SGDLS, CDR2 YYNGEE. The CDR3 nucleotides read TGTGCCAGCAGCCTAGGCCCTAGCGGGAGTACGCGAACCGGGGAGCTGTTTTTT. It yields the protein CASSLGPSGSTRTGELFF.

The CDR3 is CASWADDSYRTDTQYF. DNA for the CDR3: TGTGCCAGCTGGGCCGACGACAGCTATCGCACAGATACGCAGTATTTT. The V gene is TRBV6-6, the J gene TRBJ2-3, with a possible D match to TRBD1 (5 bases). This CDR3 has 16 amino acids. The germline CDR1 and CDR2 sequences are MNHNY and SVGAGI (reference sequence). V gave up 8 bases and J gave up 1 base, with 19 bases separating them.

V usage is TRBV9 and J usage is TRBJ2-1; D is possibly TRBD1 or TRBD2 (5 bases each). Deletions cut 0 bases from V and 6 bases from J, with 13 bases between. There are 15 residues in the CDR3. Germline V gene data show CDR1 as SGDLS and CDR2 as YYNGEE. The chain's CDR3 is CASSVVGPGANEQFF. Here the CDR3 DNA reads TGTGCCAGCAGCGTAGTGGGACCCGGGGCCAATGAGCAGTTCTTC.

Worth noting for this clone: Other DNA sequences in this specimen translate into the identical CDR3. The chain carries TRBV29-1 and TRBJ1-2; no clear D. The CDR3 extends over 11 amino acids. V lost 1 base and J 6 bases, leaving 6 bases between the germline ends. The V gene's germline CDR1 is SQVTM and CDR2 ANQGSEA. CDR3 residues: CSVEVRDGYTF. DNA for the CDR3: TGCAGCGTTGAAGTCCGCGATGGCTACACCTTC.

The rearrangement links TRBV5-8 to TRBJ1-5, with a tentative D call TRBD1 (5 bases). The CDR3 is 15 residues long. Germline V gene data show CDR1 as SGHTS and CDR2 as YDEGEE. Between the trimmed V and J ends, which lost 0 bases and 1 base, there was a span of 8 bases. The CDR3 bases are TGTGCCAGCAGCTTGGGAGGGGCGAGCAATCAGCCCCAGCATTTT. Translating gives CASSLGGASNQPQHF. Supplemented by reference TRBV5-8 and TRBJ1-5, the full variable domain reads EAGVTQSPTHLIKTRGQQATLRCSPISGHTSVYWYQQALGLGLQFLLWYDEGEERNRGNFPPRFSGRQFPNYSSELNVNALELEDSALYLCASSLGGASNQPQHFGDGTRLSIL.

The CDR3, as DNA: TGCGCCAGCAGCGATCGCGGGAGTTGGCGCAATGAGCAGTTCTTC. Amino acid sequence: CASSDRGSWRNEQFF. The chain has TRBV4-1 and TRBJ2-1, with 7 bases aligning to TRBD2. V lost 5 bases, J lost 6 bases, and 10 bases stayed unmatched. The CDR3 spans 15 residues. CDR1 is MGHRA and CDR2 is YSYEKL in the germline V gene.

CDR3 in amino acids: CASSVETSGSHEQYF. DNA for the CDR3: TGTGCCAGCAGCGTAGAAACTAGCGGGAGCCACGAGCAGTACTTC. The chain is built from TRBV9 and TRBJ2-7, with 11 bases matching TRBD2. The V gene's germline CDR1 is SGDLS and CDR2 YYNGEE. The V gene end was trimmed by 0 bases and the J gene end by 5 bases; junction bases not matched to a gene: 4. The CDR3 consists of 15 residues.